The clone carrying this T cell receptor (beta chain) was seen at least ten times. Its antigen is as yet unknown. This record belongs to a study of early T cells in non-severe SARS-CoV-2 infection. About the study: Alpha and beta chains were unpaired, from unsorted whole-blood bulk RNA. Study-level findings and limits: VDJdb-based matching was biased toward anti-spike CD8 responses and missed private and CD4 specificities.

Unique molecular identifiers (one per individual cDNA molecule) were attached. Each CDR3 protein gets one entry after TCRdb re-called the 5' RACE reads with MiXCR. The sample carries tens of thousands of distinct CDR3 sequences, 7.5% to 9% recorded once. Unmatched junction bases numbered 5, after V lost 4 bases and J lost 3 bases. Germline V gives CDR1 SGHNT, CDR2 YYREEE (reference sequence). This CDR3 region has 14 residues. Here the sequenced sample was whole blood, taken at baseline. This sequence was found in an adult who was a healthcare worker with PCR-confirmed SARS-CoV-2 infection or an uninfected control (not recorded which). V and J are TRBV5-4 and TRBJ2-5, with 8 positions matching TRBD2. The CDR3 loop is CASSPGGEKETQYF. DNA of the CDR3: TGTGCCAGCAGCCCGGGGGGGGAGAAAGAGACCCAGTACTTC.